The clone carrying this T cell receptor beta chain was recorded many times. The sample originates from a study of read filtering for tumor transcriptome and immune sequencing. Background on the study: IR-seq gave about 3.5 to 10.27 million TCR reads per sample; RNA-seq gave about 80 to 1,400.

The CDR3 spans 15 residues. The trim removed 4 bases at V and 6 bases at J, leaving 9 bases unmatched. CDR1 SGHRS and CDR2 YFSETQ come from the germline V gene. The library was built from about 370 ng RNA with molecular barcoded adaptors for alpha/delta and beta/gamma chains. TCRdb processed the reads anew with MiXCR; each CDR3 protein has one entry. The data hold approximately 62,000 distinct CDR3 sequences, with approximately 19% observed a single time. The sequenced material came from a population of CD138-negative cells sorted from bone marrow. The rearrangement uses TRBV5-1 and TRBJ1-5, with TRBD1 matching over 8 bases. The sequence was obtained from a donor over 35 with multiple myeloma. The CDR3 DNA reads TGCGCCAGCAGCCTACGGACAGGGTTTGGTCAGCCCCAGCATTTT. This translates into CASSLRTGFGQPQHF.